Listed below are T cell receptor beta chains from one sample, sequenced in a study of blood T cell repertoires in COVID-19. Repertoires were generated with immunoSEQ multiplex PCR, while TCRdb's copy carries only in-frame clones and drops some. The sample carries 210,000 or so clones, 70% to 90% recorded once. Sequenced input: peripheral blood. The receptors were gathered from a man aged 25 to 40 with COVID-19, enrolled during active disease. The CDR3 runs from the conserved cysteine through the conserved F or W. D genes are given only for firm matches. A row's size may be missing; if present it is once, few, many or a size class.

clone_size j_call v_call d_call cdr3_nt cdr3_aa
- TRBJ1-2 TRBV18 TRBD1 TGTGCCAGCTCACCACCTAACCCCCGAGACAGGGGTGGCTACACCTTC CASSPPNPRDRGGYTF
- TRBJ2-1 TRBV10-3 TRBD1 TGTGCCATCAGAGTAGGGGTTGGACAGGGGACTTTGGGTGAGCAGTTCTTC CAIRVGVGQGTLGEQFF
- TRBJ2-7 TRBV9 TRBD1 TGTGCCAGCAGCGTTACAGGGGGACCCTACGAGCAGTACTTC CASSVTGGPYEQYF
- TRBJ1-2 TRBV4-2 - TGTGCCAGCAGCCCAGCGGCAGCCTCTAACTATGGCTACACCTTC CASSPAAASNYGYTF
- TRBJ2-7 TRBV27 TRBD2 TGTGCCAGCAGCCTTACTCGGGGGGGCGGGTACGAGCAGTACTTC CASSLTRGGGYEQYF
once TRBJ2-1 TRBV9 TRBD1 TGTGCCAGCAGGCCTCCCGGGACAGCGAGCTCCTACAATGAGCAGTTCTTC CASRPPGTASSYNEQFF
- TRBJ1-1 TRBV27 - TGTGCCAGCAGTTTAGTACCGGACAGTCGGCCCCAGGAAGCTTTCTTT CASSLVPDSRPQEAFF
- TRBJ1-2 TRBV19 TRBD1 TGTGCCAGTAGAACGACAGGGGGACTCTATGGCTACACCTTC CASRTTGGLYGYTF
- TRBJ1-5 TRBV18 - TGTGCCAGCTCAAATCTCGGGAAGCCCCAGCATTTT CASSNLGKPQHF
- TRBJ1-3 TRBV21-1 - TGTGCCAGCAGCAAAGGGCAGAAACACTCTGGAAACACCATATATTTT CASSKGQKHSGNTIYF
- TRBJ2-7 TRBV11-2 TRBD2 TGTGCCAGCAGCTCGACTAGCGGGGGGCCCTACGAGCAGTACTTC CASSSTSGGPYEQYF
- TRBJ2-1 TRBV27 TRBD1 TGTGCCAGCAGTTACAGGGGTTGGAATGAGCAGTTCTTC CASSYRGWNEQFF
- TRBJ1-1 TRBV14 - TGTGCCAGCAGCCAAGATTCAGTTGAAGCTTTCTTT CASSQDSVEAFF
- TRBJ2-2 TRBV29-1 TRBD2 TGCAGTGCTCAGGCGGGAGGGCCAGTGGGGGAGCTGTTTTTT CSAQAGGPVGELFF
- TRBJ2-5 TRBV4-1 - TGCGCCAGCAGCCAGTTCGTCTCTCCGGGGGAGACCCAGTACTTC CASSQFVSPGETQYF
- TRBJ1-5 TRBV21-1 - TGTGCCAGCAGCAAAGCGGACTCCAATCAGCCCCAGCATTTT CASSKADSNQPQHF
- TRBJ2-3 TRBV7-2 TRBD2 TGTGCCAGCAGCTATCTACGGGGGGGAGGCACAGATACGCAGTATTTT CASSYLRGGGTDTQYF
- TRBJ2-7 TRBV9 TRBD1 TGTGCCAGCAGCGTAGGTCCAGGGGGCTACGAGCAGTACTTC CASSVGPGGYEQYF
- TRBJ1-5 TRBV16 - TGTGCCAGCAGCCCCCGGGAGGGGGACGGGCCCCAGCATTTT CASSPREGDGPQHF
- TRBJ1-5 TRBV2 - TGTGCCAGCAGGGGGGGATCAAATAGCAATCAGCCCCAGCATTTT CASRGGSNSNQPQHF
- TRBJ2-7 TRBV6-2/TRBV6-3 TRBD2 TGTGCCAGCAGTTACCTAGCGGGAGTTCGCGAGCAGTACTTC CASSYLAGVREQYF
few TRBJ1-1 TRBV29-1 TRBD1 TGCAGCGTTACAGGGGGCACTGAAGCTTTCTTT CSVTGGTEAFF
- TRBJ1-5 TRBV19 TRBD1 TGTGCCAGTAGTCCCCAGGGACAGGAGGGTCATTGGCCCCAGCATTTT CASSPQGQEGHWPQHF
- TRBJ2-1 TRBV5-1 - TGCGCCAGCAGCTTGGGTGGTTGGGCGTGGGGCAACAATGAGCAGTTCTTC CASSLGGWAWGNNEQFF
few TRBJ1-5 TRBV6-5 - TGTGCCAGCACCCAGGGGAACAATCAGCCCCAGCATTTT CASTQGNNQPQHF
- TRBJ2-7 TRBV30 - TGTGCCTGGAGGTCGGCGGGACTCTACGAGCAGTACTTC CAWRSAGLYEQYF
- TRBJ1-1 TRBV4-3 - TGCGCCAGCAGCCAAGATAGAGGGTTGAACACTGAAGCTTTCTTT CASSQDRGLNTEAFF
- TRBJ2-3 TRBV9 TRBD1 TGTGCCAGCAGCGTAGATCGACAGGGGGGCACAGATACGCAGTATTTT CASSVDRQGGTDTQYF
- TRBJ2-3 TRBV7-9 - TGTGCCAGCAGCTGGCCGCAGGTAACAGATACGCAGTATTTT CASSWPQVTDTQYF
- TRBJ1-5 TRBV3-1/TRBV3-2 - TGTGCCAGCAGCCAGAGGGGGGGGAATCAGCCCCAGCATTTT CASSQRGGNQPQHF
- TRBJ2-5 TRBV25-1 TRBD2 TGTGCCAGCAGTGAAGGCGTGGATAGCGGGAGAGAGACCCAGTACTTC CASSEGVDSGRETQYF
- TRBJ1-1 TRBV7-2 - TGTGCCAGCAGCTTCGCCACAGGGAACACTGAAGCTTTCTTT CASSFATGNTEAFF
- TRBJ2-1 TRBV27 - TGTGCCAGCACCCCTTCCGGGTCCTACAACGGTGAGCAGTTCTTC CASTPSGSYNGEQFF
- TRBJ1-1 TRBV18 - TGTGCCAGCTCACTAGTTAACACTGAAGCTTTCTTT CASSLVNTEAFF
- TRBJ2-7 TRBV6-2/TRBV6-3 - TGTGCCAGCAGCTCCCCTAGCTACGAGCAGTACTTC CASSSPSYEQYF
- TRBJ2-1 TRBV19 - TGTGCCAGTAGGCCCGCCCAGGGGGGACTGGATGAGCAGTTCTTC CASRPAQGGLDEQFF
- TRBJ1-3 TRBV6-6 - TGTGCCAGCAGTTATGAACGAGGGGGTCGGAACACCATATATTTT CASSYERGGRNTIYF